This TCR beta chain was obtained from a study of T cells in Graves' hyperthyroidism and ophthalmopathy. This clonotype was observed a handful of times. Its specificity is not known. Hyperthyroidism was newly diagnosed in patients aged 18 to 65 (duration under 2 months). Patients having uncontrolled infection, another autoimmune disease, pregnancy or lactation were not included. It was RNA transcripts that yielded the amplified TCR beta CDR3 regions. The HTBI primer set served for first-round RT-PCR of the TCR CDR3. One entry per CDR3 protein, called by TCRdb with MiXCR from the multiplex PCR reads. This table has around 430,000 distinct CDR3 sequences, 15% appearing once. The CDR3 contains 16 residues. The germline V gene encodes CDR1 MDHEN and CDR2 SYDVKM. The ends lost 6 bases at V and 5 bases at J; junction bases unmatched: 12. Findings and caveats of the study: Ophthalmopathy, which appeared later, was predicted by the model a median around 6.5 months before onset. The majority of expanded thyroid clonotypes above 0.001 also appeared in blood.

The sample taken for sequencing was blood. The source of this sequence is a woman aged 30 to 39 with Graves' hyperthyroidism. J is TRBJ1-1 and V is TRBV28; TRBD1 matches 10 bases. In nucleotides, the CDR3 is TGTGCCAGCAGGGCGACAGGGGGCGCGAGAAGTACTGAAGCTTTCTTT. Protein product: CASRATGGARSTEAFF. The full variable domain, with the rest looked up from reference TRBV28 and TRBJ1-1, is DVKVTQSSRYLVKRTGEKVFLECVQDMDHENMFWYRQDPGLGLRLIYFSYDVKMKEKGDIPEGYSVSREKKERFSLILESASTNQTSMYLCASRATGGARSTEAFFGQGTRLTVV.